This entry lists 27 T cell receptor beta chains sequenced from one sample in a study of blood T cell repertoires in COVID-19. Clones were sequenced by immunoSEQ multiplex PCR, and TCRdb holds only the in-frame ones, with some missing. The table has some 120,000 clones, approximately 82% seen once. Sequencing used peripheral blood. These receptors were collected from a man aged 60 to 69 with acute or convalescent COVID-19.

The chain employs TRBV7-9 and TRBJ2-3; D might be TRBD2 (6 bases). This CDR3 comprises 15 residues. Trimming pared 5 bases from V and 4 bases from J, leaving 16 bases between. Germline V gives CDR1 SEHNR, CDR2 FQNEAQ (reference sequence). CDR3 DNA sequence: TGTGCCAGCAGCCCGGGGGTTACCCTCGCAGATACGCAGTATTTT. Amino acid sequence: CASSPGVTLADTQYF.

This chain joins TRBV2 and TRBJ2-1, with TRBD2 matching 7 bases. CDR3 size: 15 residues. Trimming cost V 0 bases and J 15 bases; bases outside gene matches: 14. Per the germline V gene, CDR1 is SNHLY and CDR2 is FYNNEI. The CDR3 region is CASSEALSGGSTRFF. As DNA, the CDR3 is TGTGCCAGCAGTGAAGCGCTAAGCGGCGGGAGTACTCGGTTCTTC.

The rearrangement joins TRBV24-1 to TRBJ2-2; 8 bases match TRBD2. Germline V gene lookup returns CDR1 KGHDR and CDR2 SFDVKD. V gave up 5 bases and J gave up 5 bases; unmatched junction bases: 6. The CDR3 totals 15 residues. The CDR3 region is CATSGAGGRTGELFF. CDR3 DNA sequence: TGTGCCACCAGTGGGGCGGGAGGAAGGACCGGGGAGCTGTTTTTT.

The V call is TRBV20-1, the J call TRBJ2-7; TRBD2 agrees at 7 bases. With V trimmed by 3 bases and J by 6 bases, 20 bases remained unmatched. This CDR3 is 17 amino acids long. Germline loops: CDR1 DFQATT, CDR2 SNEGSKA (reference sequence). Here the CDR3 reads CSASPRGLAVSRGEQYF. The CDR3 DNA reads TGCAGTGCTAGTCCTCGGGGTCTAGCGGTCAGTCGGGGCGAGCAGTACTTC.

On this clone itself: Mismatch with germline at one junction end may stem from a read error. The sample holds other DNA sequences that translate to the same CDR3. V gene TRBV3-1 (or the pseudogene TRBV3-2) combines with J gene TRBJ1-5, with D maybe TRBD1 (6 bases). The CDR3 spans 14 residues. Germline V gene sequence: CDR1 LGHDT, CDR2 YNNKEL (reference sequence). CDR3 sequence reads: CASSLQGFNQPQHF. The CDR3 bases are TGTGCCAGCAGCCTTCAGGGGTTCAATCAGCCTCAGCATTTT.

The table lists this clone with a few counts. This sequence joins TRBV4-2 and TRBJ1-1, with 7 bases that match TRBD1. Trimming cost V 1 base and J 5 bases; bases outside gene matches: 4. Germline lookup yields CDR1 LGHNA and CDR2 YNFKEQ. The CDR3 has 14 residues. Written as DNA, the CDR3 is TGTGCCAGCAGCCAAGGCGCAGGGGGGACTGAAGCTTTCTTT. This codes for CASSQGAGGTEAFF.

This CDR3 is CASSYGQISEAFF. The CDR3 nucleotides are TGTGCCAGCAGTTATGGACAGATCTCTGAAGCTTTCTTT. The J gene is TRBJ1-1, the V gene TRBV6-5; D perhaps matches TRBD1 (6 bases). V was clipped by 3 bases and J by 6 bases, with 11 bases between them. The CDR3 contains 13 residues. The germline gives CDR1 MNHEY, CDR2 SVGAGI.

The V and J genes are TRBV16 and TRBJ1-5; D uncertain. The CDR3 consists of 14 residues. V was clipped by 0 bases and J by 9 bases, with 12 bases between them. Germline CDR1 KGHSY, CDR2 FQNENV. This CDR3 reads CASSQSRLLGPQHF. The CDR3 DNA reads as TGTGCCAGCAGCCAATCGAGGCTCCTAGGGCCCCAGCATTTT. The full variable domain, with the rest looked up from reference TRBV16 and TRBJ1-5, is GEEVAQTPKHLVRGEGQKAKLYCAPIKGHSYVFWYQQVLKNEFKFLISFQNENVFDETGMPKERFSAKCLPNSPCSLEIQATKLEDSAVYFCASSQSRLLGPQHFGDGTRLSIL.

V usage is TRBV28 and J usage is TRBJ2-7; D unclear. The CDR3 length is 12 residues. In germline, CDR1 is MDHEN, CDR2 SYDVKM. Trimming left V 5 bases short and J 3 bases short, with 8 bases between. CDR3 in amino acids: CASSLRSYEQYF. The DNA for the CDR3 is TGTGCCAGCAGTCTCCGGAGCTACGAGCAGTACTTC.

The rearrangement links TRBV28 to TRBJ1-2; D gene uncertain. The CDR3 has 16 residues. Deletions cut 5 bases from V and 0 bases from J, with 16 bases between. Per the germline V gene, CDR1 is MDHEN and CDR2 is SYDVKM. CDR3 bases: TGTGCCAGCAGTCTTAACGTAGTGATAGCTAACTATGGCTACACCTTC. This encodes CASSLNVVIANYGYTF.

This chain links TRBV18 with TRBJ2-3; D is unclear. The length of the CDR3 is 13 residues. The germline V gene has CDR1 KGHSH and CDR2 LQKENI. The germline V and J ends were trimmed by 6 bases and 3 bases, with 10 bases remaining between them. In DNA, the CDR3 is TGTGCCAGCTCCCCATCTAGGACAGATACGCAGTATTTT. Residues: CASSPSRTDTQYF.

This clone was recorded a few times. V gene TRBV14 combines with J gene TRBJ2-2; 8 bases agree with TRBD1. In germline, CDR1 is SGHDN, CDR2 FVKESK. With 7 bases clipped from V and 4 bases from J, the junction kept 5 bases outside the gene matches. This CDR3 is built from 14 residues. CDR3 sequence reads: CASTQGARTGELFF. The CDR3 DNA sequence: TGTGCCAGCACCCAGGGGGCGCGCACCGGGGAGCTGTTTTTT.

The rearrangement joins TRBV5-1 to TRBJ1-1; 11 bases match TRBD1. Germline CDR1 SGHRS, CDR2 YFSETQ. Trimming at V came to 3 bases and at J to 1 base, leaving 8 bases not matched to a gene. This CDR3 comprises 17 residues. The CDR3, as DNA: TGCGCCAGCAGCTCCCAAGGCGGGACAGGGGGGAACACTGAAGCTTTCTTT. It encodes CASSSQGGTGGNTEAFF.

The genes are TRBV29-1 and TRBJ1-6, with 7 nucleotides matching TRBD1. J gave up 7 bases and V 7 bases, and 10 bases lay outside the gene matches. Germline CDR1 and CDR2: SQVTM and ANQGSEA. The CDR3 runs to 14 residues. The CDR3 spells CSAKSGTANSPLHF. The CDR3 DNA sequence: TGCAGCGCCAAATCCGGGACAGCGAATTCACCCCTCCACTTT.

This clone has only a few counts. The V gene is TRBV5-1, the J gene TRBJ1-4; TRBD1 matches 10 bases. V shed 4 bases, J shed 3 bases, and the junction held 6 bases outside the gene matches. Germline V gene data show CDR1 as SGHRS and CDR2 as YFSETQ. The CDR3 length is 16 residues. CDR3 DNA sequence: TGCGCCAGCAGCCGACAGGGGGCCTCGGCTAATGAAAAACTGTTTTTT. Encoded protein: CASSRQGASANEKLFF.

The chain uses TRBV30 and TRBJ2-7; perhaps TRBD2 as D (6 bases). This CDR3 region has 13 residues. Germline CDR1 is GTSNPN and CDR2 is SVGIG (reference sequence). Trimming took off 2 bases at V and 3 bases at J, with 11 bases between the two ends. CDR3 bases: TGTGCCTGGAGTCCCGGGAGTCTCTACGAGCAGTACTTC. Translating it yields CAWSPGSLYEQYF.

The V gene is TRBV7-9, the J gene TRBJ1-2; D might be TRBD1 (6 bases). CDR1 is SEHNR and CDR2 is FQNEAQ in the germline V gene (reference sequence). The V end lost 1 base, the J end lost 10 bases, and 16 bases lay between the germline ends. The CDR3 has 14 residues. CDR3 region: CASSLGSGQRDYTF. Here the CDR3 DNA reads TGTGCCAGCAGCTTAGGTTCAGGACAGAGGGACTACACCTTC.

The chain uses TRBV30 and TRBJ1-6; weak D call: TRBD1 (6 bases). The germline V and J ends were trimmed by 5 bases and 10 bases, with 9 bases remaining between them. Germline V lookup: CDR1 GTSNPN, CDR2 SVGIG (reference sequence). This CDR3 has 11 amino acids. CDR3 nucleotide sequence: TGTGCCTGGGAGAGGGGGTCACCCCTCCACTTT. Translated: CAWERGSPLHF.

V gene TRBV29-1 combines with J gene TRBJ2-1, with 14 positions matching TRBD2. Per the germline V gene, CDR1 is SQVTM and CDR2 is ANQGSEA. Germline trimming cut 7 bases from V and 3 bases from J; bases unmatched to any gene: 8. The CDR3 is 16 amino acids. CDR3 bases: TGCAGCGCCGACGGGACTAGCGGGGGCAACTACAATGAGCAGTTCTTC. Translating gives CSADGTSGGNYNEQFF.

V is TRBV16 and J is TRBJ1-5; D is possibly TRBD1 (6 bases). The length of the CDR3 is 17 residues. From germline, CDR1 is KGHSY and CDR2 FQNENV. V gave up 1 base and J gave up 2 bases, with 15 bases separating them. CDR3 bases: TGTGCCAGCAGCCAATTTGCGGGGGGCTATGGCAATCAGCCCCAGCATTTT. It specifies CASSQFAGGYGNQPQHF.

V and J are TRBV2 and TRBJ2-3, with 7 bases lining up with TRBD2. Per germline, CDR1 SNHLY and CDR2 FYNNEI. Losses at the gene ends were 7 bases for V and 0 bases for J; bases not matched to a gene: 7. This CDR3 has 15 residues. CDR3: CASNFLADSTDTQYF. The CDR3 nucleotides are TGTGCCAGCAACTTCCTAGCGGATAGCACAGATACGCAGTATTTT.

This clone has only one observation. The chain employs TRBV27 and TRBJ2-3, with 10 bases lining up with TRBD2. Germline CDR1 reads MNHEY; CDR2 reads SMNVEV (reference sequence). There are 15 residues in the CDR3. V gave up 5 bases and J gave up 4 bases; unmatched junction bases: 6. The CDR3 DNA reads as TGTGCCAGCAGTGTTCTAGCGGGAGTAGCAGATACGCAGTATTTT. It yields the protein CASSVLAGVADTQYF.

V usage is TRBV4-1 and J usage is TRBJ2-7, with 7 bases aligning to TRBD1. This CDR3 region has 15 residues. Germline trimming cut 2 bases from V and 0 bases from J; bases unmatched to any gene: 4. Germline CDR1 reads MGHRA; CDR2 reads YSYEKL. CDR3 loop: CASSQPRDSSYEQYF. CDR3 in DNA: TGCGCCAGCAGCCAACCTCGGGACAGCTCCTACGAGCAGTACTTC.

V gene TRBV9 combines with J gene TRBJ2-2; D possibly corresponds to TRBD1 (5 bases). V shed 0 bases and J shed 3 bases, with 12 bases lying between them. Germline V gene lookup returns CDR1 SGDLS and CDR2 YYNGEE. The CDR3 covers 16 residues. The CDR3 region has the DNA TGTGCCAGCAGCGTAGCTGACAGTTGGTACACCGGGGAGCTGTTTTTT. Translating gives CASSVADSWYTGELFF.

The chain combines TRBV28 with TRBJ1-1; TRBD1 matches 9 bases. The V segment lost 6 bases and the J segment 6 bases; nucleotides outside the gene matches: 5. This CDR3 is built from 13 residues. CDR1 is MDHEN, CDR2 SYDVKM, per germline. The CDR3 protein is CASRGQGKAEAFF. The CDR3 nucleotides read TGTGCCAGCAGGGGACAGGGAAAGGCTGAAGCTTTCTTT.

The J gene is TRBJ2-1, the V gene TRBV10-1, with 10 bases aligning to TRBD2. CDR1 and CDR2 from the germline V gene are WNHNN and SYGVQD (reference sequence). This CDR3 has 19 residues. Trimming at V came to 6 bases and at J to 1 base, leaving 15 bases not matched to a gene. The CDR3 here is CASRPYSKGAGGSYNEQFF. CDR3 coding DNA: TGCGCCAGCAGGCCCTACTCGAAGGGAGCGGGAGGGTCCTACAATGAGCAGTTCTTC.

The CDR3 nucleotides read TGTGCCAGCAGCATTCCGGACAGGCTCCCCTACGAGCAGTACTTC. It encodes CASSIPDRLPYEQYF. The V and J genes are TRBV21-1 and TRBJ2-7; the table's TRBD1 call for D was not verified on the DNA. TRBV21-1 is listed as a pseudogene. There are 15 residues in the CDR3.